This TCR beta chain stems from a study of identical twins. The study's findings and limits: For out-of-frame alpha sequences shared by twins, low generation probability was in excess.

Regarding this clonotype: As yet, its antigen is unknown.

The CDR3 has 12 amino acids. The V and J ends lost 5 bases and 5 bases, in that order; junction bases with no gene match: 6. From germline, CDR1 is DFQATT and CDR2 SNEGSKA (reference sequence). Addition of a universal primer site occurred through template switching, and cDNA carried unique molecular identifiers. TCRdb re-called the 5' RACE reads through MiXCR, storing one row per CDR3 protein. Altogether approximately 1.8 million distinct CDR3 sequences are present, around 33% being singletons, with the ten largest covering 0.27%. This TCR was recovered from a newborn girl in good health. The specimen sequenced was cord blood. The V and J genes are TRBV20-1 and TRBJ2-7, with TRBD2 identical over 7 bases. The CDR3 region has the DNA TGCAGTGCTCTTTGGGGGGGAAACGAGCAGTACTTC. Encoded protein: CSALWGGNEQYF.